Following are 17 T cell receptor beta chains from one sample sequenced in a study of cytomegalovirus exposure and HLA in healthy donors (dated by TCRdb to the late 2010s). The library relied on the immunoSEQ multiplex PCR assay. TCRdb obtained this table from immuneACCESS and retained in-frame rearrangements with V and J assigned. These tables miss some clones; where compared with another copy, unresolved V genes account for less than half of the shortfall, and the remainder is unexplained. The sample contains some 150,000 clones, about nine tenths of them found a single time. About 2.5% of the sample is held by the ten biggest clonotypes. The specimen was PBMCs. The receptors derive from a man younger than 35 in good health and CMV-seropositive.

This clone was seen once. The gene calls are TRBV29-1 and TRBJ2-1; possibly TRBD1 for D (6 bases). Germline assignment: CDR1 SQVTM and CDR2 ANQGSEA. The CDR3 extends over 14 amino acids. Trimming left V 7 bases short and J 0 bases short, with 13 bases between. This CDR3 is CSARDTSSYNEQFF. The CDR3 bases are TGCAGCGCCCGGGACACGAGCTCCTACAATGAGCAGTTCTTC.

The chain couples TRBV9 to TRBJ2-7, with 11 bases identical to TRBD2. V lost 4 bases to trimming and J lost 2 bases; unmatched junction nucleotides: 5. Germline CDR1 SGDLS, CDR2 YYNGEE. This CDR3 has 15 amino acids. CDR3 protein: CASSPSSGRTYEQYF. The CDR3 DNA reads as TGTGCCAGCAGCCCTTCTAGCGGGAGGACCTACGAGCAGTACTTC.

This rearrangement joins TRBV7-2 to TRBJ2-3, with 8 bases aligning to TRBD2. Germline-derived CDR1 and CDR2 are SGHTA and FQGNSA. CDR3 size: 19 residues. Unmatched junction bases numbered 20, after V lost 5 bases and J lost 4 bases. The CDR3 DNA reads TGTGCCAGCAGCCCCCGGAAGGCGGGGGGACCCTCACGGGCAGATACGCAGTATTTT. It yields the protein CASSPRKAGGPSRADTQYF.

In the case of this clone: Compared with germline, one end of the junction differs, possibly owing to a read error. The gene calls are TRBV7-7 and TRBJ2-5; TRBD2 agrees at 7 bases. The V gene's germline CDR1 is SSHAT and CDR2 FNYEAQ (reference sequence). The CDR3 runs to 15 residues. The CDR3 is CASSLDLAAQETQYF. CDR3 DNA: TGTGCTAGCAGCTTAGATCTAGCGGCCCAAGAGACCCAGTACTTC.

V usage is TRBV13 and J usage is TRBJ2-2; 11 bases agree with TRBD2. The CDR3 consists of 18 residues. Trimming cost V 4 bases and J 2 bases; bases outside gene matches: 9. Germline V gene sequence: CDR1 PRHDT, CDR2 FYEKMQ (reference sequence). In DNA, the CDR3 is TGTGCCAGCAGCTCTCTAGCGGGGGGCTTAGTAAACACCGGGGAGCTGTTTTTT. Protein product: CASSSLAGGLVNTGELFF.

V gene TRBV7-9 combines with J gene TRBJ1-1; D not certain. The V and J ends lost 2 bases and 5 bases respectively, with 12 bases between them. Looked up from germline, CDR1 is SEHNR and CDR2 is FQNEAQ (reference sequence). This CDR3 contains 14 residues. CDR3 DNA sequence: TGTGCCAGCAGCTTATTTAGCGTCAATACTGAAGCTTTCTTT. Protein product: CASSLFSVNTEAFF.

The rearrangement links TRBV2 to TRBJ2-7; 9 bases map to TRBD1. The CDR3 runs 13 residues. Germline-derived CDR1 and CDR2 are SNHLY and FYNNEI. The junction had 5 bases not matched to a gene; V was cut back by 8 bases and J by 3 bases. CDR3 DNA: TGTGCCAGCGAGGGACAGGGAAACTACGAGCAGTACTTC. This sequence encodes CASEGQGNYEQYF.

This chain connects TRBV7-2 to TRBJ2-3; 11 nucleotides agree with TRBD2. V was pared by 2 bases and J by 5 bases, with 15 bases of the junction left unmatched. Germline CDR1 SGHTA, CDR2 FQGNSA. CDR3 size: 19 residues. The CDR3 coding sequence is TGTGCCAGCAGCTTAAAATTTGCTAGCGGGGGGCAAAGGGGAGATACGCAGTATTTT. It translates to CASSLKFASGGQRGDTQYF. Full variable domain (missing parts from reference TRBV7-2 and TRBJ2-3): GAGVSQSPSNKVTEKGKDVELRCDPISGHTALYWYRQSLGQGLEFLIYFQGNSAPDKSGLPSDRFSAERTGGSVSTLTIQRTQQEDSAVYLCASSLKFASGGQRGDTQYFGPGTRLTVL.

This clone was observed a handful of times. The rearrangement links TRBV19 to TRBJ1-2; D not certain. Trimming removed 2 bases from V and 3 bases from J, with 13 bases in between. The CDR3 sequence is 15 residues long. Germline-derived CDR1 and CDR2 are LNHDA and SQIVND (reference sequence). This CDR3 is CASSIRLTQHYGYTF. For the CDR3, the DNA is TGTGCCAGTAGTATAAGGCTTACACAGCACTATGGCTACACCTTC.

The rearrangement links TRBV11-3 to TRBJ1-4; TRBD1 aligns across 8 bases. Germline V gene sequence: CDR1 SGHNT, CDR2 YENEEA. The J segment lost 4 bases and the V segment lost 1 base, leaving 5 bases of the junction unmatched. The CDR3 is 16 amino acids. The CDR3 bases are TGTGCCAGCAGCTTAGCGGGACAGGCGGATAATGAAAAACTGTTTTTT. This gives the protein CASSLAGQADNEKLFF.

The chain uses TRBV6-5 and TRBJ1-1; 8 bases agree with TRBD1. With 6 bases clipped from V and 3 bases from J, the junction kept 3 bases outside the gene matches. The length of the CDR3 is 13 residues. Germline CDR1 MNHEY, CDR2 SVGAGI. CDR3 protein: CASRRQGYTEAFF. The DNA of the CDR3 is TGTGCCAGCAGAAGACAGGGGTACACTGAAGCTTTCTTT.

The rearrangement links TRBV6-5 to TRBJ2-1; possible D gene TRBD2, 5 bases. Germline V lookup: CDR1 MNHEY, CDR2 SVGAGI. V dropped 4 bases and J dropped 2 bases, with 6 bases sitting between them. The CDR3 contains 13 residues. The CDR3 loop reads CASSWGAYNEQFF. The CDR3 DNA is TGTGCCAGCAGTTGGGGAGCCTACAATGAGCAGTTCTTC.

V gene TRBV28 combines with J gene TRBJ1-1; D perhaps matches TRBD1 (5 bases). CDR3 length equals 13 residues. V lost 5 bases to trimming and J lost 5 bases, with 12 bases between them. Germline CDR1 and CDR2: MDHEN and SYDVKM. In DNA, the CDR3 is TGTGCCAGCAGTATGGGGGGAGGTACTGAAGCTTTCTTT. Translating it yields CASSMGGGTEAFF.

V usage is TRBV18 and J usage is TRBJ1-1; the D is unclear. V lost 1 base to trimming and J lost 2 bases, with 8 bases between them. Germline-derived CDR1 and CDR2 are KGHSH and LQKENI. CDR3 length: 14 residues. In DNA form, the CDR3 reads TGTGCCAGCTCACCACGTGAGTCAAACACTGAAGCTTTCTTT. It encodes CASSPRESNTEAFF. Full variable domain (remainder filled in from reference TRBV18 and TRBJ1-1): NAGVMQNPRHLVRRRGQEARLRCSPMKGHSHVYWYRQLPEEGLKFMVYLQKENIIDESGMPKERFSAEFPKEGPSILRIQQVVRGDSAAYFCASSPRESNTEAFFGQGTRLTVV.

V gene TRBV7-9 combines with J gene TRBJ1-2; 9 bases are a match to TRBD1. Germline CDR1 reads SEHNR; CDR2 reads FQNEAQ (reference sequence). The CDR3 runs 14 residues. The V gene end was trimmed by 2 bases and the J gene end by 5 bases; junction bases not matched to a gene: 3. The CDR3 DNA follows: TGTGCCAGCAGCTTACCGGACAGGGGATATGGCTACACCTTC. Translated: CASSLPDRGYGYTF.

This rearrangement joins TRBV10-3 to TRBJ1-4, with D maybe TRBD1 (5 bases). Germline CDR1 is ENHRY and CDR2 is SYGVKD. Between the trimmed V and J ends, which lost 1 base and 2 bases, there was a span of 14 bases. This CDR3 spans 17 amino acids. The CDR3 spells CAISEWGLGATNEKLFF. CDR3 DNA sequence: TGTGCCATCAGTGAGTGGGGTCTTGGGGCCACTAATGAAAAACTGTTTTTT.

The rearrangement joins TRBV27 to TRBJ1-1, with D possibly being TRBD1 (5 bases). This CDR3 is built from 14 residues. Trimming took 5 bases from V and 3 from J, leaving 13 bases between them. Germline CDR1 and CDR2: MNHEY and SMNVEV (reference sequence). The CDR3 is CASSGYSGDTEAFF. CDR3 bases: TGTGCCAGCAGTGGATACTCGGGGGACACTGAAGCTTTCTTT.